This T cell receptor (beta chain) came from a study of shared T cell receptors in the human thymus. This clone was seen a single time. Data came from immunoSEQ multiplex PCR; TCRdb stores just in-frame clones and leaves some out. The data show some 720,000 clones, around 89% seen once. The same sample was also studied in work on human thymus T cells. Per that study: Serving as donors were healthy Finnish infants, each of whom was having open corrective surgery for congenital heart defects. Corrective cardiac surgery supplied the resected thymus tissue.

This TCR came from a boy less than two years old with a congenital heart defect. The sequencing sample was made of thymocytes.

DNA for the CDR3: TGTGCCAGCAGCGGAGCGGGCTCCTACAATGAGCAGTTCTTC. Protein: CASSGAGSYNEQFF. V and J are TRBV9 and TRBJ2-1; possible D gene TRBD2, 6 bases. From germline, CDR1 is SGDLS and CDR2 YYNGEE. V lost 3 bases to trimming and J lost 0 bases, with 7 bases between them. The CDR3 length is 14 residues. The complete variable domain, with remaining parts taken from reference TRBV9 and TRBJ2-1, reads DSGVTQTPKHLITATGQRVTLRCSPRSGDLSVYWYQQSLDQGLQFLIQYYNGEERAKGNILERFSAQQFPDLHSELNLSSLELGDSALYFCASSGAGSYNEQFFGPGTRLTVL.